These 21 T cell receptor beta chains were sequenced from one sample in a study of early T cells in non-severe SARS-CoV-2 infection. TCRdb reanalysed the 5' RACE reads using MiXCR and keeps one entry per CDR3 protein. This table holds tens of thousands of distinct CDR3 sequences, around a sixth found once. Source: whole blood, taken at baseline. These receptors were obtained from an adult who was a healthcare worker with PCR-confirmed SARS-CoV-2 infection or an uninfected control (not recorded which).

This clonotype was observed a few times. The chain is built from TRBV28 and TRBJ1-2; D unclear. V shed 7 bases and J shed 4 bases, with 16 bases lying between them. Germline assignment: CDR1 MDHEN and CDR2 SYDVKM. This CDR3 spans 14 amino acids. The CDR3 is CASTLGLVSYGYTF. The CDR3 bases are TGTGCCAGCACCTTGGGGTTGGTCAGCTATGGCTACACCTTC.

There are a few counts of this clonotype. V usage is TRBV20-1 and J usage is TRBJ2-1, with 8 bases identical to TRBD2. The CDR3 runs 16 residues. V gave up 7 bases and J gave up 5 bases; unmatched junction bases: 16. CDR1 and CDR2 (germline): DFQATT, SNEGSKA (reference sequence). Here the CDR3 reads CSVSRGTRGEDNEQFF. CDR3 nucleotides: TGCAGTGTTTCGCGAGGGACTAGGGGCGAAGACAATGAGCAGTTCTTC.

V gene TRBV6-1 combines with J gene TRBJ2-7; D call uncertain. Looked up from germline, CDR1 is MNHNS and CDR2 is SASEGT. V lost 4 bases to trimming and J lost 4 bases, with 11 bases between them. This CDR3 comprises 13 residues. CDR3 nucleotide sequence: TGTGCCAGCAGTGGATTAAACACGTACGAGCAGTACTTC. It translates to CASSGLNTYEQYF.

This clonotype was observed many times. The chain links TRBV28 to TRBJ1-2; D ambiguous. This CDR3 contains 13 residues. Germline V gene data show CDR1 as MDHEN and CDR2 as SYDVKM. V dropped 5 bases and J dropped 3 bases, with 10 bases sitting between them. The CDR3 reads CASSVQGHYGYTF. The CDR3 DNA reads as TGTGCCAGCAGTGTTCAAGGACACTATGGCTACACCTTC.

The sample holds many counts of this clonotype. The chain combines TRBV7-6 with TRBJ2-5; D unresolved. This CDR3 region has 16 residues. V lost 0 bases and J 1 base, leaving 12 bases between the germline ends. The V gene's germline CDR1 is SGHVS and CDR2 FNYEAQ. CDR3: CASSLANAVSQETQYF. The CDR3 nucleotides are TGTGCCAGCAGCTTAGCCAACGCCGTCTCCCAAGAGACCCAGTACTTC.

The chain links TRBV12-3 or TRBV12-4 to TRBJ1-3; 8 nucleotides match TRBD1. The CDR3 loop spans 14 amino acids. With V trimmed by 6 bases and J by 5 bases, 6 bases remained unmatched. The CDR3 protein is CASSAGQGRNTIYF. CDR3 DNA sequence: TGTGCCAGCAGCGCCGGACAGGGTAGAAACACCATATATTTT.

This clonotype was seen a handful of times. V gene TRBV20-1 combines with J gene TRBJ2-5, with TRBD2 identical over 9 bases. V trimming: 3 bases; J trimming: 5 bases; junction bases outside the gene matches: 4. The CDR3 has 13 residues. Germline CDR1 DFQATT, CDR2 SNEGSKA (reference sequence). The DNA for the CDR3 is TGCAGTGCTAGCAGCGGGAGGTACGAGACCCAGTACTTC. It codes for CSASSGRYETQYF.

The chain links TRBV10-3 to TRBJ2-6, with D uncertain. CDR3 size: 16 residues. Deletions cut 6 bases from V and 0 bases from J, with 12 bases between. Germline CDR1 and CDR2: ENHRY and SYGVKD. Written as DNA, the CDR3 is TGTGCCATCAGCCTAGGACCCCTCTCTGGGGCCAACGTCCTGACTTTC. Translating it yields CAISLGPLSGANVLTF.

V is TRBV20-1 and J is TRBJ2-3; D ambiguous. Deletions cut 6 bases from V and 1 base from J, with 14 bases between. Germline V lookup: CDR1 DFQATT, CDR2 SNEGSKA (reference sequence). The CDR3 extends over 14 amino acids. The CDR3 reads CSAREARGTDTQYF. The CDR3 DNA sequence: TGCAGTGCCCGCGAAGCCCGGGGCACAGATACGCAGTATTTT.

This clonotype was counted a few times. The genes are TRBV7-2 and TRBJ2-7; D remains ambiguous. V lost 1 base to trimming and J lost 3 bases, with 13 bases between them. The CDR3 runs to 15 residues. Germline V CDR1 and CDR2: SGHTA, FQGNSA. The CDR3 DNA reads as TGTGCCAGCAGCTTAGATAGTGCGACCCTCTACGAGCAGTACTTC. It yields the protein CASSLDSATLYEQYF.

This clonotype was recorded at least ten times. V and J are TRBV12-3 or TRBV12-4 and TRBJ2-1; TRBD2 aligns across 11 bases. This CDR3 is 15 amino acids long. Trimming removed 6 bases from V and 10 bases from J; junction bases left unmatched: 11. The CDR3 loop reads CASRERLAGSGEQFF. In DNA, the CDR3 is TGTGCCAGCAGGGAGAGACTAGCGGGATCTGGGGAGCAGTTCTTC.

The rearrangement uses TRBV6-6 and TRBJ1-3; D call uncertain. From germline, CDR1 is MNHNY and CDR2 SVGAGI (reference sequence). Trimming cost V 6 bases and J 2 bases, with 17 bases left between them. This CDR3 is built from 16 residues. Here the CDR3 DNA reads TGTGCCAGCAGGTCCACCGGGCCACTTCCTGGAAACACCATATATTTT. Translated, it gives CASRSTGPLPGNTIYF.

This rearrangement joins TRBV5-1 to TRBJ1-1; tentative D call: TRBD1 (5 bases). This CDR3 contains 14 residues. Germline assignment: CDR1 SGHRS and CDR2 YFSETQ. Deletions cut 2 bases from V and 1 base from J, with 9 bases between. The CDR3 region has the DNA TGCGCCAGCAGCTTAGCAGGGTGGAACACTGAAGCTTTCTTT. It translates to CASSLAGWNTEAFF.

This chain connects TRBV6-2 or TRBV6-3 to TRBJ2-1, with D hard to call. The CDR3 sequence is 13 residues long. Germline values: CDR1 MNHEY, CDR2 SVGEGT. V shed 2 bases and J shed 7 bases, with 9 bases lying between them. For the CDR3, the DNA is TGTGCCAGCAGTTACACAGACGCTAATGAGCAGTTCTTC. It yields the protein CASSYTDANEQFF.

CDR3 DNA: TGCAAAACCGGGACTAGCAACTACGAGCAGTACTTC. Amino acid sequence: CKTGTSNYEQYF. The gene calls are TRBV20-1 and TRBJ2-7, with 9 bases aligning to TRBD2. CDR3 length equals 12 residues. Per the germline V gene, CDR1 is DFQATT and CDR2 is SNEGSKA (reference sequence).

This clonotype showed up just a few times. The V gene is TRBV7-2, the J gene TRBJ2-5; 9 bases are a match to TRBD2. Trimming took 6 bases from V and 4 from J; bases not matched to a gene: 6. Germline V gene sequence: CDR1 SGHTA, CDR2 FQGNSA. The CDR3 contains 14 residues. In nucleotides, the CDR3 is TGTGCCAGCAGAATAGCGGGAGCAGGAGAGACCCAGTACTTC. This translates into CASRIAGAGETQYF.

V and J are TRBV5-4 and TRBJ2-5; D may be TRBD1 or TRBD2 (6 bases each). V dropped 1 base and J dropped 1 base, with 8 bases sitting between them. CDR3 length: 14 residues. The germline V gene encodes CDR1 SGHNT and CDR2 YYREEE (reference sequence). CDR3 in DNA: TGTGCCAGCAGCTTGAAGGGGGGCCAAGAGACCCAGTACTTC. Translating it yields CASSLKGGQETQYF. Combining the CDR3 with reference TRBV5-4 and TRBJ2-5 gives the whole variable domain ETGVTQSPTHLIKTRGQQVTLRCSSQSGHNTVSWYQQALGQGPQFIFQYYREEENGRGNFPPRFSGLQFPNYSSELNVNALELDDSALYLCASSLKGGQETQYFGPGTRLLVL.

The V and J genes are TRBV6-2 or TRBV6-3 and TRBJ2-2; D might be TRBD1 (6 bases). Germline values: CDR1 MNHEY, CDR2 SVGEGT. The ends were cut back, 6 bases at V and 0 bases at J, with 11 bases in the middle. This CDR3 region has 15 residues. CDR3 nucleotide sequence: TGTGCCAGCAGCCCACAGGGAGCGAACACCGGGGAGCTGTTTTTT. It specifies CASSPQGANTGELFF.

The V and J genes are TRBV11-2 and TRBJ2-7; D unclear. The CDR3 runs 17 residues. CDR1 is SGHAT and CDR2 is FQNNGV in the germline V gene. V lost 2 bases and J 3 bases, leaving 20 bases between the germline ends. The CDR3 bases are TGTGCCAGCAGCTTATCCCGGATGGACCGAGCTCTCTACGAGCAGTACTTC. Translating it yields CASSLSRMDRALYEQYF.

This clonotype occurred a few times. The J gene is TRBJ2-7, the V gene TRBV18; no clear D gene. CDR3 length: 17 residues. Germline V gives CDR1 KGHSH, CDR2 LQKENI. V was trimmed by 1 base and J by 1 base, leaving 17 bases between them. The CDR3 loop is CASSPRTSTLGSYEQYF. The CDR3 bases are TGTGCCAGCTCACCACGGACCTCAACATTAGGATCCTACGAGCAGTACTTC.

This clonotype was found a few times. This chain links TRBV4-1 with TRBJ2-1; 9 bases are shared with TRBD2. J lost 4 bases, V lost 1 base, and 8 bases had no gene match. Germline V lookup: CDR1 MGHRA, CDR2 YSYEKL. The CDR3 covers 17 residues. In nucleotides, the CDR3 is TGCGCCAGCAGCCAAGTTTCCTCCAGCGGGAGGTACAATGAGCAGTTCTTC. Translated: CASSQVSSSGRYNEQFF.